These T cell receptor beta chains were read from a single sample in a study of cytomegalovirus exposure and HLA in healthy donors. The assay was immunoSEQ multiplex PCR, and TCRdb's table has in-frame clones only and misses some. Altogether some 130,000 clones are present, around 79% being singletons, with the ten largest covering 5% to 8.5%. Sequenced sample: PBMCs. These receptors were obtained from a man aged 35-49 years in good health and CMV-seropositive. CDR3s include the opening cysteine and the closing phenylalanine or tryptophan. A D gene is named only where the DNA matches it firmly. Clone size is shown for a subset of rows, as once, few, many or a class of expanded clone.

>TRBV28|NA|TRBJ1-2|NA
TGTGCCAGCAGTTCGAAGCGGTATGGCTACACCTTC
CASSSKRYGYTF
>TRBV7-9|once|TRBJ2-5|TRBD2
TGTGCCAGCAGCTCACTAGCGGGAGTAAAAGAGACCCAGTACTTC
CASSSLAGVKETQYF
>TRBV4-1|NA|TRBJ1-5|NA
TGCGCCAGCAGCCAAGATGGAGGGCAGGTGAATCAGCCCCAGCATTTT
CASSQDGGQVNQPQHF
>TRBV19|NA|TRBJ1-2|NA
TGTGCCAGTAGTATGATGAACTTCAACTATGGCTACACCTTC
CASSMMNFNYGYTF
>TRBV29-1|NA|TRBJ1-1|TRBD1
TGCAGCGTTGATTGGACAGGGGCAGGGGGGGCTTTCTTT
CSVDWTGAGGAFF
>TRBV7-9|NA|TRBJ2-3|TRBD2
TGTGCCAGCAGTTTCGAAATTACTAGCGGTAGCACAGATACGCAGTATTTT
CASSFEITSGSTDTQYF
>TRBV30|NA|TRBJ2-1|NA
TGTGCCTGGACGGGCTACAATGAGCAGTTCTTC
CAWTGYNEQFF
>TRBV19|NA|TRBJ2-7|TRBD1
TGTGCCAGTAGAATCACAGGGGAGTCAAGCTACGAGCAGTACTTC
CASRITGESSYEQYF
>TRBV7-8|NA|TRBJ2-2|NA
TGTGCCAGCCTTCAGACATACCTGACCGGGGAGCTGTTTTTT
CASLQTYLTGELFF
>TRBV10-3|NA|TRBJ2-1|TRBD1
TGTGCCATCAGGACAGGGGGCTCCTACAATGAGCAGTTCTTC
CAIRTGGSYNEQFF
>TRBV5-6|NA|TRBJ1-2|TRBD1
TGTGCCAGCAGCCAATACCACTATGGGGACAGCTCGGGCGGCTACACCTTC
CASSQYHYGDSSGGYTF
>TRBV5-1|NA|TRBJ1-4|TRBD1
TGCGCCAGCAGCGTGACAGGGCCGGGTGAAAAACTGTTTTTT
CASSVTGPGEKLFF
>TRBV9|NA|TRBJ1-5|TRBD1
TGTGCCAGCAGCTCTGGGACAGGGGGTCTTAATCAGCCCCAGCATTTT
CASSSGTGGLNQPQHF
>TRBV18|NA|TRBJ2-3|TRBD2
TGTGCCAGCTCACCACCAGGGGCTAGCGGGCCCACAGATACGCAGTATTTT
CASSPPGASGPTDTQYF
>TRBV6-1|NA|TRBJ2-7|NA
TGTGCCAGCAGTGGATACACCTACGAGCAGTACTTC
CASSGYTYEQYF
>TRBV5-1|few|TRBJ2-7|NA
TGCGCCAGCAGCTTGGGGGGCATGGACTCCTACGAGCAGTACTTC
CASSLGGMDSYEQYF
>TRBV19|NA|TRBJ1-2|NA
TGTGCCAGTAGTGGGCCAAGCTATGGCTACACCTTC
CASSGPSYGYTF
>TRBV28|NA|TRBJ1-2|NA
TGTGCCAGCAGTTTAAACCAGGGTGTATACTATGGCTACACCTTC
CASSLNQGVYYGYTF
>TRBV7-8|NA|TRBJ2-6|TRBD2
TGTGCCAGCAAAAAGGGGACTAGCGGCTCTGGGGCCAACGTCCTGACTTTC
CASKKGTSGSGANVLTF
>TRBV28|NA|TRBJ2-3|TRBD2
TGTGCCAGCGAACTAGCGGGCGACACAGATACGCAGTATTTT
CASELAGDTDTQYF
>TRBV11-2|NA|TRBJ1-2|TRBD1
TGTGCCAGCAAAAAAATGGCCGGGGACAGAGACTATGGCTACACCTTC
CASKKMAGDRDYGYTF
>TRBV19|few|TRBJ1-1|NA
TGTGCCAGTAAACAGGAAACTGAAGCTTTTTTT
CASKQETEAFF
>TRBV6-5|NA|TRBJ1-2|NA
TGTGCCAGCAGGGACTCCTTACAGGGTGAGAGGGGCTACACCTTC
CASRDSLQGERGYTF
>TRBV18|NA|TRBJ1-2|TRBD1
TGTGCCAGCTCACCACCCATTGGACAGGGCCCCTATGGCTACACCTTC
CASSPPIGQGPYGYTF
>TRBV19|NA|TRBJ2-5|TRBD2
TGTGCCAGTAGTCCACTAGCGCAACCAGAGACCCAGTACTTC
CASSPLAQPETQYF
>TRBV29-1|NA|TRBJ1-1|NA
TGCAGCGGGAGGAGCACTGAAGCTTTCTTT
CSGRSTEAFF
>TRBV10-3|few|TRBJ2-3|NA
TGTGCCATCAGTGAATCCGGGAGAGGCACAGATACGCAGTATTTT
CAISESGRGTDTQYF
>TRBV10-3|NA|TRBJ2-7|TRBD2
TGTGCCATCAGTGAGTCGACTAGCGGGTCCTACGAGCAGTACTTC
CAISESTSGSYEQYF
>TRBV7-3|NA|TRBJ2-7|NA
TGTGCCAGCAGCCCCCTACTAAGCTCCTACGAGCAGTACTTC
CASSPLLSSYEQYF
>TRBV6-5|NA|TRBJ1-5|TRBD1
TGTGCCAGCAGTTACGACAGGGATCAGCCCCAGCATTTT
CASSYDRDQPQHF
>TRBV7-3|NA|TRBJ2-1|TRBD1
TGTGCCAGCAGCCCCCAGGGGGCGTCCTACAATGAGCAGTTCTTC
CASSPQGASYNEQFF
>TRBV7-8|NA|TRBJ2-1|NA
TGTGCCAGCAGCGCTGGCGGAGGCTCCTACAATGAGCAGTTCTTC
CASSAGGGSYNEQFF
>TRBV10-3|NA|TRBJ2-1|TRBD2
TGTGCCATCAAGAGGCGGGAGGGCCGAAATGAGCAGTTCTTC
CAIKRREGRNEQFF
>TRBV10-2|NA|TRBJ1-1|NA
TGCGCCAGCAGTCCAGATTTGAACACTGAAGCTTTCTTT
CASSPDLNTEAFF
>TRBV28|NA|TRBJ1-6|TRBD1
TGTGCCAGCAGTCTAAGCACAGGGGGCAGGACACCCCTCCACTTT
CASSLSTGGRTPLHF
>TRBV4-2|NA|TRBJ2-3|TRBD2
TGTGCCAGCAGCCAAGACGGGAGGGAAGCGGGATGGATGACAGATACGCAGTATTTT
CASSQDGREAGWMTDTQYF
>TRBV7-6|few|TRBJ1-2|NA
TGTGCCAGCAGCCCCTCGGGTCTGAACTATGGCTACACCTTC
CASSPSGLNYGYTF
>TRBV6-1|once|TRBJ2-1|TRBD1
TGTGCCAGCAGTGTGTCAGGGGGCGCGTTGAATGAGCAGTTCTTC
CASSVSGGALNEQFF
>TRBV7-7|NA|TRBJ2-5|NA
TGTGCCAGCAGCTTATGGGGAGTGGAGACCCAGTACTTC
CASSLWGVETQYF
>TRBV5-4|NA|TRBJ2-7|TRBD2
TGTGCCAGCAGCGGGGGACTAGCGGACGGTTACGAGCAGTACTTC
CASSGGLADGYEQYF
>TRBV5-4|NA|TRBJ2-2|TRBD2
TGTGCCAGCAGCATGGGACTAGCGACTACCGGGGAGCTGTTTTTT
CASSMGLATTGELFF
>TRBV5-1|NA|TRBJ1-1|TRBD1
TGCGCCAGCAGCTTGGGTACAGGGGGAGGCACTGAAGCTTTCTTT
CASSLGTGGGTEAFF
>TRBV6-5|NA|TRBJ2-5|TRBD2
TGTGCCAGCAGGGCAGCGGGAGGGGAGACCCAGTACTTC
CASRAAGGETQYF
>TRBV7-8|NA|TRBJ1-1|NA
TGTGCCAGCAGCTCGAAACGTTCCAGCACTGAAGCTTTCTTT
CASSSKRSSTEAFF
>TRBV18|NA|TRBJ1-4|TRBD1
TGTGCCAGCTCACCAGACAGGGGGAATGAAAAACTGTTTTTT
CASSPDRGNEKLFF
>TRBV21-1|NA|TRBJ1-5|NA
TGTGCCAGCAGCAACATAGCGCCCCAGCATTTT
CASSNIAPQHF
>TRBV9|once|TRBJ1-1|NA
TGTGCCAGCAGCGTACTTTCAGGCGACACTGAAGCTTTCTTT
CASSVLSGDTEAFF
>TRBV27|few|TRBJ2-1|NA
TGTGCCAGCAGTTTGGCTGGCGGTGAGCAGTTCTTC
CASSLAGGEQFF
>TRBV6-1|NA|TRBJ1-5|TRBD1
TGTGCCAGCAGTGAGGGACAGGAGATGCAGCCCCAGCATTTT
CASSEGQEMQPQHF
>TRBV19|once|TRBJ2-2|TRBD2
TGTGCCAGTAGTATCCTAGCGGGAGTTGCCGGGGAGCTGTTTTTT
CASSILAGVAGELFF
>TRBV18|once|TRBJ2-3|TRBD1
TGTGCCAGCTCACAGTCCGGGACAGGTGGAGCAGATACGCAGTATTTT
CASSQSGTGGADTQYF
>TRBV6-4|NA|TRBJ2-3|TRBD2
TGTGCCAGCAGTCCGGGACTAGCCTCTACGCAGTATTTT
CASSPGLASTQYF
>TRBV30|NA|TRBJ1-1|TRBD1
TGTGCCTGGGACAGGGACACTGAAGCTTTCTTT
CAWDRDTEAFF
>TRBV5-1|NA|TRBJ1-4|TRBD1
TGCGCCAGCAGCTTCGGACAGGCAACTAATGAAAAACTGTTTTTT
CASSFGQATNEKLFF
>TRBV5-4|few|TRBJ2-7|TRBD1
TGTGCCAGCAGCTTGGGACAGGGGCCGCCCTACGAGCAGTACTTC
CASSLGQGPPYEQYF
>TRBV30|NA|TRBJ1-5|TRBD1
TGTGCCTGGAGTGAGGACAGGACCAATCAGCCCCAGCATTTT
CAWSEDRTNQPQHF